Following are 2 T cell receptor beta chains from one sample sequenced in a study of OX40 agonist ivuxolimab in advanced cancers. Sequencing was performed with immunoSEQ multiplex PCR; in TCRdb, only in-frame clones are kept and a portion is missing. Among about 55,000 clones, 70% to 90% were seen once, and the ten largest hold around 13%. Sequenced material: CD4+ or CD8+ T cells sorted from blood, taken in a trial of the OX40 agonist ivuxolimab. The receptors stem from an adult with an advanced solid tumor such as melanoma, head and neck, liver or kidney cancer.

The chain uses TRBV25-1 and TRBJ2-2; 7 bases match TRBD2. Germline trimming cut 3 bases from V and 4 bases from J; bases unmatched to any gene: 8. CDR3 length equals 16 residues. Germline assignment: CDR1 MGHDK and CDR2 SYGVNS. The CDR3 DNA follows: TGTGCCAGCAGTGATGAGGCGGGAGCGGGCACCGGGGAGCTGTTTTTT. Encoded protein: CASSDEAGAGTGELFF. Full variable domain (remainder filled in from reference TRBV25-1 and TRBJ2-2): EADIYQTPRYLVIGTGKKITLECSQTMGHDKMYWYQQDPGMELHLIHYSYGVNSTEKGDLSSESTVSRIRTEHFPLTLESARPSHTSQYLCASSDEAGAGTGELFFGEGSRLTVL.

The chain carries TRBV5-5 and TRBJ2-7; TRBD2 agrees at 11 bases. Germline V gene data show CDR1 as SGHKS and CDR2 as YYEKEE (reference sequence). V gave up 6 bases and J gave up 0 bases; unmatched junction bases: 11. This CDR3 contains 17 residues. DNA for the CDR3: TGTGCCAGCACCCCTAGCGGGGGGCGCCTGAGCTCCTACGAGCAGTACTTC. Translating gives CASTPSGGRLSSYEQYF.